One and the same sample provided the 22 T cell receptor beta chains below, sequenced in a study of breast tumors, draining lymph nodes, adjacent tissues. TCRdb re-analysed the multiplex PCR reads in MiXCR, keeping a single row per CDR3 protein. The sample contains some 150,000 distinct CDR3 sequences, approximately 30% of which appear only once. Samples came from axillary lymph nodes draining the breast cancer. The sequenced material came from axillary lymph node tissue. The source of these receptors is a female donor with breast cancer. Some clones in this sample may be carry-over from other donors' samples.

This chain joins TRBV25-1 and TRBJ2-5, with 8 bases identical to TRBD1. The CDR3 extends over 15 amino acids. V shed 6 bases, J shed 0 bases, and the junction held 6 bases outside the gene matches. The V gene's germline CDR1 is MGHDK and CDR2 SYGVNS. The CDR3 bases are TGTGCCAGCAGCCCAGGGGGCCGTGACCAAGAGACCCAGTACTTC. It yields the protein CASSPGGRDQETQYF.

A few counts support this clonotype. Since a much larger clone is just one base distant, this may be a read error. V gene TRBV20-1 combines with J gene TRBJ2-5, with D perhaps TRBD1 or TRBD2 (7 bases each). The V and J ends lost 3 bases and 5 bases respectively, with 19 bases between them. Germline values: CDR1 DFQATT, CDR2 SNEGSKA (reference sequence). CDR3 length: 15 amino acids. The CDR3 DNA is TGCAGTGCTAGCGCGGGGAGGGGGCATCCGGAGACCCAGTACTTC. It codes for CSASAGRGHPETQYF.

The table lists this clonotype with a few counts. This may stem from a read error, because a much larger clone lies one nucleotide away. The chain joins TRBV5-6 to TRBJ2-1; 9 positions match TRBD2. Germline trimming cut 7 bases from V and 4 bases from J; bases unmatched to any gene: 6. Germline V gene lookup returns CDR1 SGHDT and CDR2 YYEEEE. CDR3 size: 14 residues. CDR3 nucleotides: TGTGCCAGCGGCATAGCGGGAGCGTACAATGAGCAGTTCTTC. Amino acid sequence: CASGIAGAYNEQFF.

This clonotype has at least ten counts. The chain links TRBV9 to TRBJ2-1, with 8 bases identical to TRBD2. Trimming removed 0 bases from V and 9 bases from J; junction bases left unmatched: 5. The CDR3 is made up of 14 amino acids. Germline V gene lookup returns CDR1 SGDLS and CDR2 YYNGEE. In DNA, the CDR3 is TGTGCCAGCAGCGTAGGTAGCGGGATAGGTGAGCAGTTCTTC. Protein product: CASSVGSGIGEQFF.

This clonotype was seen a few times. A much more abundant neighbour one base away suggests this may be a read error. This sequence joins TRBV7-9 and TRBJ2-2; possible D gene TRBD2, 5 bases. Per germline, CDR1 SEHNR and CDR2 FQNEAQ (reference sequence). This CDR3 comprises 17 residues. Here the CDR3 reads CASSRTGPRKGTGQLFF. The CDR3 coding sequence is TGTGCCAGCAGCCGGACTGGACCCCGAAAGGGCACCGGGCAGCTGTTTTTT.

This clonotype showed up many times. V is TRBV5-5 and J is TRBJ2-7; D is unclear. V was clipped by 2 bases and J by 5 bases, with 11 bases between them. This CDR3 has 13 amino acids. Germline-derived CDR1 and CDR2 are SGHKS and YYEKEE (reference sequence). CDR3 sequence reads: CASSFSRTHEQYF. The DNA for the CDR3 is TGTGCCAGCAGCTTTTCTAGAACCCACGAGCAGTACTTC.

The table lists this clonotype with many counts. The genes are TRBV28 and TRBJ1-2; the D gene is possibly TRBD1 (6 bases). CDR1 is MDHEN, CDR2 SYDVKM, per germline. Between the trimmed V and J ends, which lost 5 bases and 5 bases, there was a span of 12 bases. The CDR3 has 13 amino acids. Here the CDR3 DNA reads TGTGCCAGCAGTCGGGACACTGGGTATGGCTACACCTTC. Amino acids: CASSRDTGYGYTF.

This clonotype was observed a handful of times. V gene TRBV12-3 or TRBV12-4 combines with J gene TRBJ2-1, with TRBD2 matching over 8 bases. The CDR3 is 17 residues long. The junction had 15 bases not matched to a gene; V was cut back by 5 bases and J by 6 bases. CDR3 region: CASSRETSVGFFNEQFF. CDR3 bases: TGTGCCAGCAGTAGAGAGACTAGCGTCGGGTTCTTCAATGAGCAGTTCTTC.

Comment on this clonotype: The junction and the germline gene differ at one end; a read error may be behind it. The V call is TRBV25-1, the J call TRBJ1-1, with TRBD1 as a possible D gene (6 bases). The CDR3 has 11 residues. Germline V gene sequence: CDR1 MGHDK, CDR2 SYGVNS. The CDR3 region has the DNA TGTGCCTGCAGGGGAGGGGTGGAAGCTTTCTTT. Residues: CACRGGVEAFF. The full variable domain, completed using reference TRBV25-1 and TRBJ1-1, is EADIYQTPRYLVIGTGKKITLECSQTMGHDKMYWYQQDPGMELHLIHYSYGVNSTEKGDLSSESTVSRIRTEHFPLTLESARPSHTSQYLCACRGGVEAFFGQGTRLTVV.

This clonotype was seen at least ten times. The chain joins TRBV5-6 to TRBJ2-7; 8 bases match TRBD2. The CDR3 runs to 13 residues. From germline, CDR1 is SGHDT and CDR2 YYEEEE. The junction had 4 bases not matched to a gene; V was cut back by 2 bases and J by 6 bases. CDR3 nucleotide sequence: TGTGCCAGCAGCTTCGGGGGGGCGGGCGAGCAGTACTTC. It translates to CASSFGGAGEQYF.

Note on this clonotype: This may stem from a read error, because a much larger clone lies one nucleotide away. The gene calls are TRBV28 and TRBJ1-2; D is unresolved. V was pared by 3 bases and J by 1 base, with 6 bases between. This CDR3 is 13 amino acids long. Germline CDR1 and CDR2: MDHEN and SYDVKM. CDR3 sequence: CASSLNNNYGYTF. The CDR3 bases are TGTGCCAGCAGTTTGAACAATAACTATGGCTACACCTTC.

There are many counts of this clonotype. The rearrangement joins TRBV30 to TRBJ1-2, with a weak D call TRBD1 (6 bases). This CDR3 has 14 residues. CDR1 and CDR2 (germline): GTSNPN, SVGIG (reference sequence). Trimming took 2 bases from V and 5 from J, leaving 15 bases between them. CDR3 loop: CAWSMWGGAYGYTF. CDR3 bases: TGTGCCTGGAGTATGTGGGGGGGCGCGTATGGCTACACCTTC.

As concerns this clonotype: A much larger clone sits a single nucleotide away, making a read error possible. This rearrangement joins TRBV28 to TRBJ2-7; TRBD2 matches 9 bases. The germline gives CDR1 MDHEN, CDR2 SYDVKM. This CDR3 is built from 15 residues. The V gene end was trimmed by 5 bases and the J gene end by 0 bases; junction bases not matched to a gene: 5. The DNA of the CDR3 is TGTGCCAGCAGTATTAGCGGGGGCAACTCCTACGAGCAGTACTTC. Encoded protein: CASSISGGNSYEQYF.

This clonotype was counted at least ten times. The chain uses TRBV20-1 and TRBJ2-3, with TRBD2 matching over 13 bases. The CDR3 length is 18 residues. V was clipped by 0 bases and J by 3 bases; unmatched bases: 9. Germline V CDR1 and CDR2: DFQATT, SNEGSKA (reference sequence). In DNA, the CDR3 is TGCAGTGCTAGAGACCCTACTAGCGGGGGGGCGTTAACAGATACGCAGTATTTT. This sequence encodes CSARDPTSGGALTDTQYF.

This chain joins TRBV5-1 and TRBJ2-5, with D perhaps matching TRBD1 (5 bases). Germline V gene lookup returns CDR1 SGHRS and CDR2 YFSETQ. CDR3 length equals 15 residues. Trimming took off 2 bases at V and 9 bases at J, with 20 bases between the two ends. Here the CDR3 reads CASSFRVYSNQPQYF. CDR3 coding DNA: TGCGCCAGCAGCTTCAGGGTCTATAGCAATCAGCCCCAGTACTTC.

A note on this clonotype: Mismatch with germline at one junction end may stem from a read error. This rearrangement joins TRBV20-1 to TRBJ2-3; no reliable D call. The CDR3 extends over 13 amino acids. The germline CDR1 and CDR2 sequences are DFQATT and SNEGSKA (reference sequence). CDR3 nucleotide sequence: TGCAGTGCTAGGGCTACTGGCCACAACACGCAGTACTTT. Translating it yields CSARATGHNTQYF.

This clonotype has at least ten counts. V and J are TRBV6-5 and TRBJ2-2; tentatively, D is TRBD1 (5 bases). This CDR3 has 16 amino acids. V lost 6 bases and J 1 base, leaving 15 bases between the germline ends. Germline assignment: CDR1 MNHEY and CDR2 SVGAGI. The CDR3 DNA reads as TGTGCCAGCAGCAAAACAACAGGATTGAACACCGGGGAGCTGTTTTTT. It encodes CASSKTTGLNTGELFF.

Comment on this clonotype: With a much larger clone just one base away, this may be a read error. The chain has TRBV30 and TRBJ1-5; D possibly corresponds to TRBD1 (6 bases). The V gene's germline CDR1 is GTSNPN and CDR2 SVGIG (reference sequence). The CDR3 spans 13 residues. V lost 5 bases to trimming and J lost 4 bases, with 12 bases between them. The CDR3 protein is CAWCAGDNQPQHF. CDR3 in DNA: TGTGCCTGGTGTGCAGGGGATAATCAGCCCCAGCATTTT.

This clonotype was seen repeatedly, ten times or more. In nucleotides, the CDR3 is TGTGCCAGCAGCCCAACTAGCGTCCCCGGGGAGCTGTTTTTT. This sequence encodes CASSPTSVPGELFF. The rearrangement joins TRBV7-6 to TRBJ2-2; the match to TRBD2 covers 7 bases. This CDR3 is built from 14 residues. V was pared by 5 bases and J by 6 bases, with 6 bases of the junction left unmatched. From germline, CDR1 is SGHVS and CDR2 FNYEAQ. Looking up the rest from reference TRBV7-6 and TRBJ2-2 gives the full variable domain: GAGVSQSPRYKVTKRGQDVALRCDPISGHVSLYWYRQALGQGPEFLTYFNYEAQQDKSGLPNDRFSAERPEGSISTLTIQRTEQRDSAMYRCASSPTSVPGELFFGEGSRLTVL.

Many counts were recorded for this clonotype. The genes are TRBV7-3 and TRBJ2-1; D not resolved. V was cut by 3 bases and J by 7 bases, with 4 bases left in between. This CDR3 contains 11 residues. The V gene's germline CDR1 is SGHTA and CDR2 FQGTGA. The CDR3 DNA follows: TGTGCCAGCAGCTTGGGAAATGAGCAGTTCTTC. Residues: CASSLGNEQFF.

J is TRBJ2-4 and V is TRBV18; D call uncertain. With 2 bases removed from V and 4 bases from J, the gap between germline ends came to 9 bases. CDR3 length: 14 amino acids. Looked up from germline, CDR1 is KGHSH and CDR2 is LQKENI. Here the CDR3 DNA reads TGTGCCAGCTCACCATTCGACCGAAAAAACATTCAGTACTTC. This encodes CASSPFDRKNIQYF.

CDR3 protein: CAISEAGTSGEETQYF. As DNA, the CDR3 is TGTGCCATCAGTGAGGCCGGGACTAGCGGGGAAGAGACCCAGTACTTC. The chain links TRBV11-2 to TRBJ2-5, with 13 bases that match TRBD2. Germline V gene sequence: CDR1 SGHAT, CDR2 FQNNGV. This CDR3 is 16 amino acids long. With V trimmed by 10 bases and J by 3 bases, 11 bases remained unmatched.